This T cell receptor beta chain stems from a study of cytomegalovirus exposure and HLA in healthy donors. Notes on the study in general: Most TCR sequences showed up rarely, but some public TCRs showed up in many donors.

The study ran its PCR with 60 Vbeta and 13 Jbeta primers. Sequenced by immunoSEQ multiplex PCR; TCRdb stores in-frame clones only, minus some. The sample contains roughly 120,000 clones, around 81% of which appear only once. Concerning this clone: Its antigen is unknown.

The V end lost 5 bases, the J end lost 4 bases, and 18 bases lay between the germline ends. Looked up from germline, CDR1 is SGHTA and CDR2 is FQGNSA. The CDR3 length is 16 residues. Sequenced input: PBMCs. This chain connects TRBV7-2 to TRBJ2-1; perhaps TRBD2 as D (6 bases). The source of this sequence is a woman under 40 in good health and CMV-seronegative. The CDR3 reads CASSRFSGTLYNEQFF. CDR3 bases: TGTGCCAGCAGCCGGTTTAGCGGTACATTATACAATGAGCAGTTCTTC.